The 6 T cell receptor beta chains below were found in one sample sequenced in a study of shared clonotypes between healthy human individuals. Sequencing was performed with immunoSEQ multiplex PCR; in TCRdb, only in-frame clones are kept and a portion is missing. The repertoire holds 500,000 to 550,000 clones, with about 96% as singletons. Specimen: naive CD4+ T cells sorted from blood. The subset is: CD45RA+ positively selected. Receptor source: a woman between 25 and 40 years old in good health.

The CDR3 coding sequence is TGTGCCAGCAGTGAAGGTGGCAGTAATTACGAGCAGTACTTC. Translating it yields CASSEGGSNYEQYF. The V call is TRBV6-1, the J call TRBJ2-7; D not resolved. Germline V CDR1 and CDR2: MNHNS, SASEGT. V lost 1 base to trimming and J lost 4 bases, with 11 bases between them. The CDR3 runs 14 residues.

This chain uses TRBV16 with TRBJ2-6, with a weak D call TRBD2 (5 bases). CDR1 and CDR2 (germline): KGHSY, FQNENV. The CDR3 consists of 17 residues. The V gene lost 7 bases and the J gene lost 0 bases, with 16 bases spanning the gap. The CDR3 coding sequence is TGTGCCAGCACCGCGGGCCGACACCTCTCTGGGGCCAACGTCCTGACTTTC. Translation gives CASTAGRHLSGANVLTF.

The chain uses TRBV28 and TRBJ2-7; D is perhaps TRBD1 or TRBD2 (5 bases each). Trimming took off 2 bases at V and 2 bases at J, with 13 bases between the two ends. CDR1 and CDR2 (germline): MDHEN, SYDVKM. CDR3 length: 15 residues. Written as DNA, the CDR3 is TGTGCCAGCAGTTTAGGCATGGGGGATCCCTACGAGCAGTACTTC. Translating gives CASSLGMGDPYEQYF.

A note on this clone: The sample carries other DNA sequences with the same CDR3. V gene TRBV2 combines with J gene TRBJ2-7, with D unclear. V was cut by 5 bases and J by 2 bases, with 4 bases left in between. The CDR3 runs 11 residues. Germline V gene sequence: CDR1 SNHLY, CDR2 FYNNEI. CDR3 amino acids: CASSSTYEQYF. CDR3 DNA: TGTGCCAGCAGTTCGACCTACGAGCAGTACTTC. Variable domain in full (rest from reference TRBV2 and TRBJ2-7): EPEVTQTPSHQVTQMGQEVILRCVPISNHLYFYWYRQILGQKVEFLVSFYNNEISEKSEIFDDQFSVERPDGSNFTLKIRSTKLEDSAMYFCASSSTYEQYFGPGTRLTVT.

CDR3 DNA sequence: TGCGCCAGCAGCCAAACGGAGGGCAGGAATTCACCCCTCCACTTT. Amino acid sequence: CASSQTEGRNSPLHF. The chain is built from TRBV5-1 and TRBJ1-6; no firm D call. Between the trimmed V and J ends, which lost 4 bases and 7 bases, there was a span of 15 bases. Germline V gene lookup returns CDR1 SGHRS and CDR2 YFSETQ. The CDR3 consists of 15 residues.

This rearrangement joins TRBV28 to TRBJ2-3, with 8 nucleotides matching TRBD2. The V gene end was trimmed by 5 bases and the J gene end by 0 bases; junction bases not matched to a gene: 7. The CDR3 is 16 residues long. The germline V gene encodes CDR1 MDHEN and CDR2 SYDVKM. This CDR3 is CASSGGSGISTDTQYF. In DNA form, the CDR3 reads TGTGCCAGCAGTGGGGGTAGCGGGATTAGCACAGATACGCAGTATTTT.